This TCR beta chain was obtained from a study of T-cell reconstitution after alpha-beta-depleted transplantation in children. V lost 4 bases and J 0 bases, leaving 6 bases between the germline ends. Germline V gives CDR1 KGHSH, CDR2 LQKENI. The length of the CDR3 is 14 residues. Regarding the study as a whole: Surviving recipient T cells and thymic progenitors produced the high day-60 TCRbeta diversity seen in some patients. Expanded clones from the graft, numbering several hundred, reportedly supplied alpha-beta T cells about two months after transplant.

Using unique molecular identifiers, the investigators prepared the TCRbeta library. TCRdb reprocessed the PCR reads via MiXCR and lists one record per CDR3 protein. Of hundreds of thousands of distinct CDR3 sequences listed, about 10% were seen once; the top ten hold just over 2%. This clonotype was counted at least ten times. Antigen: not known. The sequences come from PBMCs, collected before TCRalphabeta/CD19-depleted stem cell transplant. The rearrangement links TRBV18 to TRBJ1-4; D is ambiguous. The TCR sequence derives from a child aged 2 to 10 with inherited bone marrow failure, due to receive a stem cell transplant. DNA for the CDR3: TGTGCCAGCTCACAAGCTGCAACTAATGAAAAACTGTTTTTT. It translates to CASSQAATNEKLFF.